This T cell receptor beta chain was retrieved from a study of Graves' ophthalmopathy and Graves' hyperthyroidism (dated 2018 in TCRdb). For the wider study: Peripheral blood was collected at initial diagnosis, prior to any treatment. The study used signatures of the TCR beta repertoire to tell Graves' ophthalmopathy apart from Graves' hyperthyroidism and to predict which patients would progress to ophthalmopathy. In total, 135 blood samples were TCR-sequenced: 40 to 45 ophthalmopathy, 75 hyperthyroidism and some 17 hyperthyroidism-to-ophthalmopathy patients. To explore V-J signatures that separate ophthalmopathy from hyperthyroidism, a discovery set of 95 to 100 patients was enrolled, consisting of 40 to 45 with ophthalmopathy and around 57 with stable hyperthyroidism. The independent validation cohort included about 19 hyperthyroidism patients plus 17 patients who later progressed from hyperthyroidism to ophthalmopathy. T-cell repertoires of thyroid tissue and blood were compared in 5 or 6 hyperthyroidism patients. Following sample collection, hyperthyroidism patients were given methimazole at a starting dose of 30 mg daily, and ophthalmopathy patients were given high-dose intravenous methylprednisolone. The 100 discovery patients were divided at random into training and test sets in a 7:3 ratio. General study outcomes and caveats: In validation, the model predicted ophthalmopathy progression with about 70% sensitivity and roughly 72% specificity; fewer than 15 predicted patients were CT-confirmed with GO in a median of 6.5 months. Sample size was not predetermined statistically, and investigators were not blinded to group allocation. Most expanded thyroid clonotypes with frequency above 0.001 were also detected in blood, suggesting blood repertoires may reflect the thyroid immune response. Ophthalmopathy was separated from stable hyperthyroidism by the 13-signature model with about 88% sensitivity and about 83% specificity in cross-validation and with 80%/75% in the test set.

Ophthalmopathy patients were characterized by moderately to severely active disease, a Clinical Activity Score of at least 3, a NOSPECS grade of at least 4, and a disease duration under 3 months. Patients with other autoimmune diseases, uncontrolled infections, pregnancy or lactation were excluded from the study. Diagnosis was based on clinical symptoms, serum thyroxine, TRAb, thyroid ultrasound and orbital computed tomography. PBMCs were isolated from approximately 10 ml of fresh peripheral blood by Ficoll-Paque density gradient centrifugation. Total RNA was extracted with Trizol reagent and quality-checked on an Agilent 2100 Bioanalyzer. The CDR3 goes from the cysteine to the phenylalanine over 15 residues. The sequence is cut down to CDR3 DNA, 45 bases in frame from base 1. CDR1 and CDR2, per the germline V gene (reference sequence), are GTSNPN and SVGIG. Trimming takes 0 bases off V and 8 bases off J; junction bases not matched to a gene: 12.

For repertoire sequencing, TCR beta CDR3 regions were amplified from RNA transcripts. The first round of RT-PCR was done with HTBI primers and the Qiagen OneStep RT-PCR kit, and was followed by a second round of multiplex PCR, then size selection and purification. Libraries were sequenced on an Illumina HiSeq2000 using paired-end 100 bp reads. The authors' pipeline ran thus. SOAPnuke was used to process the reads, removing any read that contained adapters or uncalled bases, had a mean Phred below 15, or lacked an exact match to the constant primer or identifier. COPE v1.2.5 was used to merge the high-quality paired reads. Each unique nucleotide sequence was defined as a clonotype, and clonotypes were aligned to IMGT TRB V, D and J references with MiTCR v1.1. Only V-J combinations with frequency above 0.0001 were analysed, covering over 98% of repertoires. For each V-J combination, a TCR clonal expansion and chaos score was defined as F50 clonal expansion divided by the chaos observed in the TCRdist matrix. Welch's t-statistics and random forest were used to narrow the features down to about twelve V-J combinations, which were then fed into a naive Bayes classifier. The Morisita-Horn index was used to measure how similar the thyroid and blood repertoires were. Through fastp at Q25 and MiXCR, TCRdb rebuilt clones from the public reads, retaining in-frame beta chains. Every CDR3 protein is listed once, alongside the most common genes and DNA of its rows. V and J calls and clone size were set by TCRdb, not the authors. The sample has approximately 460,000 distinct CDR3 sequences on record, about an eighth of them singletons. The ten largest clones represent roughly 9.8% of the sample.

This clonotype was detected ten times or more. No antigen is known for it. No base quality values were provided; no much bigger clone lies one nucleotide off. The chain joins TRBV30 to TRBJ1-2, and TRBD1 aligns with 7 junction nucleotides. The sequence was collected from a woman aged 25-40 years with Graves' ophthalmopathy. Donor details come from another sample of the same person, matched by shared clones. Sequencing used blood. The nucleotide sequence is TGTGCCTGGAGTGTACGTAGGGCAGGGGGACGCGGCTACACCTTC. Translated, this gives CAWSVRRAGGRGYTF.